The present entry profiles one T cell receptor beta chain with its context. These data belong to a study of blood T cell repertoires in COVID-19. Study-wide background: PBMCs, B-cell-depleted T cells, or T cells provided the cDNA or gDNA that made up the material.

Cohort allocation depended upon clinical history that participants reported. Original processing notes: From reference gene primer amplification, estimates of nucleated cell counts were derived. This table comes from immunoSEQ multiplex PCR, and its TCRdb copy is limited to in-frame clones, with some not included. V and J calls and clone size come straight from that table; D and trimming were deduced from the DNA. The profile shows about 310,000 clones, around nine tenths of them singletons. Sequences were obtained from PBMCs or T cells enriched from blood (not recorded which). This TCR was sampled from a woman in her twenties or thirties who had recovered from COVID-19.

CDR3 DNA: TGTGCCAGCAGCTTAAACCCCCAGGGGGTAGCGGGAAGGTCCGGGGAGCTGTTTTTT. It translates to CASSLNPQGVAGRSGELFF. The J gene is TRBJ2-2, the V gene TRBV7-3, with D possibly TRBD2 on 8 matching bases. CDR3 length equals 19 residues. Germline lookup yields CDR1 SGHTA and CDR2 FQGTGA. The V end was cut by 1 base, the J end by 6 bases, with 24 bases between.